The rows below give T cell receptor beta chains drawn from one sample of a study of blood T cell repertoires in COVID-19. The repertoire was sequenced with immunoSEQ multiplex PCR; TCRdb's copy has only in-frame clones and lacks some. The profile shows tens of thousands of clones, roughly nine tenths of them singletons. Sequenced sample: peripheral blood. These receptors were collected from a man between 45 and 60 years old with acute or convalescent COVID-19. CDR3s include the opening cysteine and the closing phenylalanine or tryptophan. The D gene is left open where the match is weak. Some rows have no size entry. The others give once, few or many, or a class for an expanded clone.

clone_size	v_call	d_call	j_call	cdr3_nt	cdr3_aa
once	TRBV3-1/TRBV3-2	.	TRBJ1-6	TGTGCCAGCAGCCAGGTACCAGGCTCCTATAATTCACCCCTCCACTTT	CASSQVPGSYNSPLHF
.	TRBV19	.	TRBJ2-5	TGTGCCAGTAGTAAGGGGACTCAAATAGAGACCCAGTACTTC	CASSKGTQIETQYF
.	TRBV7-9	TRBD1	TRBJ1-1	TGTGCCAGCAGCTTAGGACAGGGGGCGGCTTTAACCGAAGCTTTCTTT	CASSLGQGAALTEAFF
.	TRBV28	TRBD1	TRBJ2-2	TGTGCCAGCAGTCCTGTGGGACAGGGGATTGCCGGGGAGCTGTTTTTT	CASSPVGQGIAGELFF
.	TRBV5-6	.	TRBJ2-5	TGTGCCAGCAGCTTGTCTCCCAGGGGCCGAAAGACCCAGTACTTC	CASSLSPRGRKTQYF
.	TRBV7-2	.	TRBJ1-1	TGTGCCAGCAGCCCCCTGACAAAGGGGACTGAAGCTTTCTTT	CASSPLTKGTEAFF
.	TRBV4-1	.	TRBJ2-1	TGCGCCAGCAGCCAAGATAGGGGGGGCTACAATGAGCAGTTCTTC	CASSQDRGGYNEQFF
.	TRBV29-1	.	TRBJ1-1	TGCAGCTCCTCCGGGACACAAGGAGGAGCTTTCTTT	CSSSGTQGGAFF
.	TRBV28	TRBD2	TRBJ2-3	TGTGCCAGCAGTTCCGGGACTAGCGGGAAGGACGCAGATACGCAGTATTTT	CASSSGTSGKDADTQYF
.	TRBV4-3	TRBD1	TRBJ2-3	TGCGCCAGCAGCCAAGACCGAGGGGGCGGGCTTGGGGATACGCAGTATTTT	CASSQDRGGGLGDTQYF
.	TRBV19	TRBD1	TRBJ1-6	TGTGCCAGTAGTATTGGATGGGACAGGGGCTCCTATAATTCACCCCTCCACTTT	CASSIGWDRGSYNSPLHF
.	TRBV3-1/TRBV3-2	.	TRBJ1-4	TGTGCCAGCAGCCGGGGAGGGTTTAATGAAAAACTGTTTTTT	CASSRGGFNEKLFF
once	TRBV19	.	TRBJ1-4	TGTGCCAGTAGCCTAGCCGCCCACCGGGCTTTCAATGAAAAACTGTTTTTT	CASSLAAHRAFNEKLFF
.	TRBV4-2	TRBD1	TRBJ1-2	TGTGCCAGCAGCCAAGAAAGGACAGGGCAGAGAGGCTACACCTTC	CASSQERTGQRGYTF
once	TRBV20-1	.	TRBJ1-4	TGCAGTGCTATTGACGGGGGGAATAATGAAAAACTGTTTTTT	CSAIDGGNNEKLFF
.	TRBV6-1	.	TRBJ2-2	TGTGCCAGCAGTGAATCAGCGGAGGTGAACACCGGGGAGCTGTTTTTT	CASSESAEVNTGELFF
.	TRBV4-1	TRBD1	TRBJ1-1	TGCGCCAGCAGCCAAAATTCATTACTACGGGACAGCCCCATCGGGCCCACTGAAGCTTTCTTT	CASSQNSLLRDSPIGPTEAFF
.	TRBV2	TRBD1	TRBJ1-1	TGTGCCAGCAGGGGGACAGGGGGACGCACTGAAGCTTTCTTT	CASRGTGGRTEAFF
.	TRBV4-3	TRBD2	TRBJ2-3	TGCGCCAGCAGCCAAGATATCGCGAGCGGGGTATCCCTTGGTACAGATACGCAGTATTTT	CASSQDIASGVSLGTDTQYF
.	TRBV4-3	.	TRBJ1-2	TGCGCCAGCAGCCACCTGGGGCAGGGCTATGGCTACACCTTC	CASSHLGQGYGYTF
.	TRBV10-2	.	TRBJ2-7	TGCGCCACCAGCAAGGAGATAGGCTACGAGCAGTACTTC	CATSKEIGYEQYF
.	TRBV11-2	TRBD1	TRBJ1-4	TGTGCCAGCAGCGTACTGACAGGGGGGGGAACTAATGAAAAACTGTTTTTT	CASSVLTGGGTNEKLFF
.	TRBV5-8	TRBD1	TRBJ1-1	TGTGCCAGCAGCTTCTTCAGGGACAGGGGTGGAGAAACTGAAGCTTTCTTT	CASSFFRDRGGETEAFF
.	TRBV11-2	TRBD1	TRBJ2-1	TGTGCCAGCAGCCTAGGACAGGGGGCGTACAATGAGCAGTTCTTC	CASSLGQGAYNEQFF
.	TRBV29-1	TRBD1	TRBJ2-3	TGCAGCGTTGTTGGGGAACAGGGGGCTAGGACAGATACGCAGTATTTT	CSVVGEQGARTDTQYF
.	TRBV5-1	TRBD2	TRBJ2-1	TGCGCCAGCAGCTTGGGACTAGCGGCACAAAATGAGCAGTTCTTC	CASSLGLAAQNEQFF
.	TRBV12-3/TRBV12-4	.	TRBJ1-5	TGTGCCAGCAGTTTAGCCGGAGATCAGCCCCAGCATTTT	CASSLAGDQPQHF
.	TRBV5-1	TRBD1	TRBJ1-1	TGCGCCAGCAGCTCACTGACAGGGCTGAACACTGAAGCTTTCTTT	CASSSLTGLNTEAFF
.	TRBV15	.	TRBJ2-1	.	CATRMVASGSLPFF
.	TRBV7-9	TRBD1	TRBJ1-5	TGTGCCAGCAGCACCTGGGACAGGGGTAGCAATCAGCCCCAGCATTTT	CASSTWDRGSNQPQHF
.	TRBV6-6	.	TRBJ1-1	TGTGCCAGCAGTTACGACAGAGCAGATGAAGCTTTCTTT	CASSYDRADEAFF
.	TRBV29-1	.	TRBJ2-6	TGCAGCGTTGAAGTATCGGGGGCCAACGTCCTGACTTTC	CSVEVSGANVLTF
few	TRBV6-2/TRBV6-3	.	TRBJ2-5	TGTGCCAGCAGTTACTTGGGGGGGACCCAGTACTTC	CASSYLGGTQYF
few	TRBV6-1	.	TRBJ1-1	TGTGCCAGCAGTGAGACGGGAATGAACACTGAAGCTTTCTTT	CASSETGMNTEAFF
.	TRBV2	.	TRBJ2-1	TGTGCCAGCAGTGATCTTTCAGTCTTCGCCTACAATGAGCAGTTCTTC	CASSDLSVFAYNEQFF
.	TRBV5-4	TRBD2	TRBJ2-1	TGTGCCAGCAGCCTACTGACTAGCTCGGCCTTTAATGAGCAGTTCTTC	CASSLLTSSAFNEQFF